Each of the 6 T cell receptor beta chains below was sequenced from the same sample in a study of cytomegalovirus exposure and HLA in healthy donors. Primers included in the PCR were 60 Vbeta and 13 Jbeta primers. TCRdb keeps only in-frame clones here, not all; method: immunoSEQ multiplex PCR. The listing contains some 120,000 clones. The sequenced sample consisted of PBMCs. These receptor sequences come from a young man in good health and CMV-seronegative.

The chain recombines TRBV14 with TRBJ1-1; D call uncertain. V lost 1 base and J 5 bases, leaving 11 bases between the germline ends. This CDR3 region has 14 residues. Germline V gene data show CDR1 as SGHDN and CDR2 as FVKESK. This CDR3 is CASSQVSGRTEAFF. The CDR3, as DNA: TGTGCCAGCAGCCAAGTTAGCGGGAGGACTGAAGCTTTCTTT.

The chain couples TRBV30 to TRBJ2-1; TRBD2 matches at 12 bases. Germline V gives CDR1 GTSNPN, CDR2 SVGIG (reference sequence). The CDR3 has 14 residues. V trimming: 4 bases; J trimming: 5 bases; junction bases outside the gene matches: 3. The CDR3: CAWTRLAGDNEQFF. CDR3 sequence (DNA): TGTGCCTGGACCCGACTAGCGGGGGACAATGAGCAGTTCTTC.

The rearrangement uses TRBV6-6 and TRBJ1-1; 9 nucleotides agree with TRBD1. The V gene's germline CDR1 is MNHNY and CDR2 SVGAGI (reference sequence). The V gene end was trimmed by 2 bases and the J gene end by 3 bases; junction bases not matched to a gene: 4. The CDR3 loop spans 15 amino acids. For the CDR3, the DNA is TGTGCCAGCAGTTACGGACAGGGGAGGGACACTGAAGCTTTCTTT. Protein sequence: CASSYGQGRDTEAFF.

The gene calls are TRBV6-5 and TRBJ2-7; 12 bases agree with TRBD2. The CDR3 covers 14 residues. The germline V gene has CDR1 MNHEY and CDR2 SVGAGI. Trimming removed 8 bases from V and 5 bases from J; junction bases left unmatched: 7. This CDR3 reads CASGLAGRLNEQYF. The CDR3 DNA sequence: TGTGCCAGCGGACTAGCGGGACGCCTCAACGAGCAGTACTTC.

The rearrangement links TRBV27 to TRBJ2-1, with 11 bases that match TRBD2. The germline CDR1 and CDR2 sequences are MNHEY and SMNVEV (reference sequence). The CDR3 covers 14 residues. The ends lost 8 bases at V and 6 bases at J; junction bases unmatched: 6. The CDR3 coding sequence is TGTGCCAGCCGTACTAGCGGGAGCCCCAATGAGCAGTTCTTC. This codes for CASRTSGSPNEQFF.

This chain connects TRBV7-8 to TRBJ2-6, with 12 bases identical to TRBD2. This CDR3 comprises 19 residues. Germline lookup yields CDR1 SGHVS and CDR2 FQNEAQ. Germline trimming cut 0 bases from V and 0 bases from J; bases unmatched to any gene: 3. The chain's CDR3 is CASSLALAGGSSGANVLTF. DNA of the CDR3: TGTGCCAGCAGCTTAGCGCTAGCGGGAGGGAGCTCTGGGGCCAACGTCCTGACTTTC.